The rows below give T cell receptor beta chains drawn from one sample of a study of T-cell reconstitution after alpha-beta-depleted transplantation in children. Each CDR3 protein is one row after TCRdb ran MiXCR on the PCR reads. The sample lists hundreds of thousands of distinct CDR3 sequences, approximately 14% seen once, with 0.79% in the top ten. The sample consisted of PBMCs, taken before TCRalphabeta/CD19-depleted stem cell transplant. The origin of the receptors is a girl aged 2 to 9 with congenital amegakaryocytic thrombocytopenia, due to receive a stem cell transplant. Both conserved end residues are part of each CDR3. A D gene is named only where the DNA matches it firmly. Clone size, where shown, is once, few, many, or a class for clones that have expanded.

clone_size	v_call	d_call	j_call	cdr3_aa	cdr3_nt
many	TRBV20-1	.	TRBJ1-1	CSARVTPIGAFF	TGCAGTGCCAGAGTCACCCCGATTGGAGCTTTCTTT
many	TRBV5-1	.	TRBJ1-1	CASSSNIETGGTEAFF	TGCGCCAGCAGTTCCAACATAGAAACCGGTGGAACTGAAGCTTTCTTT
many	TRBV5-1	TRBD2	TRBJ2-7	CASSFGTSGTSEQYF	TGCGCCAGCAGCTTCGGGACTAGCGGGACGTCCGAGCAGTACTTC
.	TRBV14	TRBD2	TRBJ2-1	CASSQERVGLAGVYEQFF	TGTGCCAGCAGCCAAGAACGCGTGGGACTAGCGGGAGTGTATGAGCAGTTCTTC
many	TRBV6-1	.	TRBJ1-6	CASSDGRDSLNSPLHF	TGTGCCAGCAGTGATGGGCGAGACAGCCTTAATTCACCCCTCCACTTT
many	TRBV20-1	.	TRBJ2-3	CSARDPVAADTQYF	TGCAGTGCTAGAGATCCGGTAGCGGCAGATACGCAGTATTTT
few	TRBV20-1	.	TRBJ2-2	CSARVRDAVTGELFF	TGCAGTGCTAGAGTCCGGGACGCTGTCACCGGGGAGCTGTTTTTT
few	TRBV3-1	.	TRBJ2-3	CASSQDGPDTQYF	TGTGCCAGCAGCCAAGATGGTCCAGATACGCAGTATTTT
many	TRBV20-1	TRBD2	TRBJ2-7	CSATQSAGGVPYEQYF	TGCAGTGCTACACAATCAGCGGGAGGGGTTCCCTACGAGCAGTACTTC
.	TRBV7-8	TRBD1	TRBJ1-5	CASSQVQGIGQPQHF	TGTGCCAGCAGCCAAGTACAGGGGATCGGTCAGCCCCAGCATTTT
.	TRBV30	.	TRBJ2-3	CAWSVTGIDTQYF	TGTGCCTGGAGTGTTACAGGGATAGATACGCAGTATTTT
few	TRBV27	TRBD2	TRBJ2-7	CASSRGGLAGIINEQYF	TGTGCCAGCAGTCGGGGGGGACTAGCGGGAATCATCAACGAGCAGTACTTC
.	TRBV12-3/TRBV12-4	TRBD1	TRBJ2-7	CASSEGDSLHEQYF	TGTGCCAGCTCCGAAGGGGACAGCCTCCACGAGCAGTACTTC
many	TRBV2	.	TRBJ1-5	CASSVGRTDKQPQHF	TGTGCCAGCAGTGTGGGAAGGACAGATAAGCAGCCCCAGCATTTT
many	TRBV20-1	.	TRBJ2-5	CSASKTGEETQYF	TGCAGTGCTAGTAAAACGGGAGAAGAGACCCAGTACTTC